Detailed here is one T cell receptor beta chain. This record comes from a study of blood T cells in healthy people across ages. Overall study context: T cells yielded about one barcoded beta molecule per two cells through template switching.

Using a J-beta primer mix together with a sample-barcoded 5' primer, a second PCR was run for 7 to 11 cycles. TCRdb fed the 5' RACE reads into MiXCR, producing one record per CDR3 protein. This repertoire shows around 1,800,000 distinct CDR3 sequences, roughly 43% found once; its top ten account for about 21%. Germline lookup yields CDR1 LGHDT and CDR2 YNNKEL (reference sequence). Trimming left V 4 bases short and J 5 bases short, with 12 bases between. CDR3 length equals 14 residues. Approximately 10 milliliters was the volume of peripheral blood drawn from each donor. Sequencing used blood. This receptor was obtained from a human donor in good health. The J gene is TRBJ1-5, the V gene TRBV3-1, with a possible D match to TRBD1 (6 bases). In DNA form, the CDR3 reads TGTGCCAGCAGCCCTACGGACAGATATCAGCCCCAGCATTTT. Translated, it gives CASSPTDRYQPQHF.